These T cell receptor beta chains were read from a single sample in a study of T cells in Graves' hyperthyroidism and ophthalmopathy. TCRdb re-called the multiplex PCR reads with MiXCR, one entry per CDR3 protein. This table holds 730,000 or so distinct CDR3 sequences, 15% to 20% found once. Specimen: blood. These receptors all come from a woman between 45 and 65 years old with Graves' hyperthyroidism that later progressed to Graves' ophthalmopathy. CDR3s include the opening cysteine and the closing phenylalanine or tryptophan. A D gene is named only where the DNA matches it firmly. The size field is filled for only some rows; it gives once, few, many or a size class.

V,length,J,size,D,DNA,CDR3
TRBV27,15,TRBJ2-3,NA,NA,TGTGCCAGCAGTCCATACAAGTCTGTTCCAGATACGCAGTATTTT,CASSPYKSVPDTQYF
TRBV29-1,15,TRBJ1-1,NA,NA,TGCAGCGCATCGCTGGGGAGGGCCCTGGGAACTGAAGCTTTCTTT,CSASLGRALGTEAFF
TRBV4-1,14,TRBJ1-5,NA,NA,TGCGCCAGCAGCCAAGAAGGTTCGGAACAGCCCCAGCATTTT,CASSQEGSEQPQHF
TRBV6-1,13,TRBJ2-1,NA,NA,TGTGCCAGCAGTGCTGGGATACGGGGGGCCACGTTCTTC,CASSAGIRGATFF
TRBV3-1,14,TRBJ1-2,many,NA,TGTGCCAGCAGCCAAGATTTCGAAAACTATGGCTACACCTTC,CASSQDFENYGYTF
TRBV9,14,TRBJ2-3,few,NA,TGTGCCAGCAGCGTAGATGTTCTAGCGGATACGCAGTATTTT,CASSVDVLADTQYF
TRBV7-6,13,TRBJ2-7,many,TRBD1,TGTGCCAGCAGCTGGGACAGGGCCCACGAGCAGTACTTC,CASSWDRAHEQYF
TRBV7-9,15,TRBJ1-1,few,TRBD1,TGTGCCAGCAGCAACCGACAGGGAGGTGATACTGAAGCTTTCTTT,CASSNRQGGDTEAFF
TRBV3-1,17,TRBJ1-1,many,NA,TGTGCCAGCAGTCTTATCGGGATCCTCTCGGGGGACACTGAAGCTTTCTTT,CASSLIGILSGDTEAFF
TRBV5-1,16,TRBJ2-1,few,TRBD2,TGCGCCAGCAGCTTGGAAGGGGCGGGGGGTTTCAATGAGCAGTTCTTC,CASSLEGAGGFNEQFF
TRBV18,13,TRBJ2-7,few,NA,TGTGCCAGCTCACCAAGGAACGACTACGAGCAGTACTTC,CASSPRNDYEQYF
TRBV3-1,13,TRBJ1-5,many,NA,TGTGCCAGCAGCCAAGATCTCAATCAGCCCCAGCATTTT,CASSQDLNQPQHF
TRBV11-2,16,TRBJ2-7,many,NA,TGTGCCAGCAGCTTAGATCGGGATAGCGGTTCCTACGAGCAGTACTTC,CASSLDRDSGSYEQYF
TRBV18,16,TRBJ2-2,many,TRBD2,TGTGCCAGCTCGCCTGTAGCGGGGGGACGCACCGGGGAGCTGTTTTTT,CASSPVAGGRTGELFF
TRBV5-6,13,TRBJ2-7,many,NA,TGTGCCAGCAGCTTTAACAAGTTCGGCGAGCAGTACTTC,CASSFNKFGEQYF
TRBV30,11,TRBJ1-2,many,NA,TGTGCCTGGAGTGGGTACTATGGCTACACCTTC,CAWSGYYGYTF
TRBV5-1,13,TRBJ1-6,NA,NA,TGCGCCAGCAGCTGGGCGGACGATTCACCCCTCCACTTT,CASSWADDSPLHF
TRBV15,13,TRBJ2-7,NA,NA,TGTGCCACCAGCAATGCGGGGGCGAATGAGCAGTACTTC,CATSNAGANEQYF
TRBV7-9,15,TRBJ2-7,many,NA,TGTGCCAGCAGCCCCCCGGCGGGACGGGGCTACGAGCAGTACTTC,CASSPPAGRGYEQYF
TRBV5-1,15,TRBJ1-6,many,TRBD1,TGCGCCAGCAGCCCAAACAGGGGGCAAAATTCACCCCTCCACTTT,CASSPNRGQNSPLHF
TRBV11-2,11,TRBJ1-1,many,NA,TGTGCCAGCAGGGGCCCCCGTGAAGCTTTCTTT,CASRGPREAFF
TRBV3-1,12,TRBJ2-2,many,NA,TGTGCCAGCAGCCAAGTTAGGGGGGAGCTGTTTTTT,CASSQVRGELFF
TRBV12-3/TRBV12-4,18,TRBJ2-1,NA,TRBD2,TGTGCCAGCAGTTTAGAAGCGGGGGAGCCAAACTCCTACAATGAGCAGTTCTTC,CASSLEAGEPNSYNEQFF
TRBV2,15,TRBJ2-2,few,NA,TGTGCCAGCAGACGGGGACGGACGAACACCGGGGAGCTGTTTTTT,CASRRGRTNTGELFF